This T cell receptor (beta chain) is from a study of blood T cell repertoires in COVID-19. As for the study in general: Sample material is recorded as cDNA or gDNA derived from T cells, B-cell-depleted T cells, or PBMCs.

Per the original methods: Scientists estimated how many nucleated cells there were by amplifying reference gene primers. Using immunoSEQ multiplex PCR, the repertoire was profiled, and TCRdb retains in-frame clones only, with some absent. Clone size and the V and J calls come from that table; the DNA yielded D and trimming. Among tens of thousands of clones listed, 81% were seen once. CDR3 length: 17 amino acids. V lost 6 bases and J lost 0, with 19 bases in between. The germline V gene has CDR1 SNHLY and CDR2 FYNNEI. The TCR originated in a woman in her 70s with acute or convalescent COVID-19. Sequenced sample: peripheral blood. This chain uses TRBV2 with TRBJ2-3; TRBD2 might be the D (7 bases). This chain's CDR3 is CASSPAGGGSSTDTQYF. CDR3 DNA: TGTGCCAGCAGCCCCGCCGGGGGCGGGAGTAGCACAGATACGCAGTATTTT.